One and the same sample provided the 23 T cell receptor beta chains below, sequenced in a study of radiotherapy plus CTLA-4 blockade in lung cancer. The assay was immunoSEQ multiplex PCR, and TCRdb's table has in-frame clones only and misses some. Of approximately 80,000 clones in the sample, roughly 70% were seen once. Sequencing was performed on peripheral blood, taken from a patient treated with radiotherapy plus ipilimumab. All receptors derive from a human donor with non-small cell lung cancer whose response to radiotherapy plus ipilimumab could not be evaluated.

This clone was detected only a few times. V gene TRBV7-9 combines with J gene TRBJ2-1; 7 bases align to TRBD1. The CDR3 spans 15 residues. Germline V gene data show CDR1 as SEHNR and CDR2 as FQNEAQ (reference sequence). The V segment lost 1 base and the J segment 5 bases; nucleotides outside the gene matches: 5. In DNA form, the CDR3 reads TGTGCCAGCAGCTTAGTACAGGGGTTCCACAATGAGCAGTTCTTC. Translated: CASSLVQGFHNEQFF.

The V gene is TRBV28, the J gene TRBJ1-6; TRBD1 aligns across 7 bases. Germline V CDR1 and CDR2: MDHEN, SYDVKM. This CDR3 has 16 residues. J lost 4 bases, V lost 5 bases, and 8 bases had no gene match. In DNA, the CDR3 is TGTGCCAGCAGTGTGACAGGGCAACTATATAATTCACCCCTCCACTTT. Translation: CASSVTGQLYNSPLHF.

The CDR3 coding sequence is TGTGCCAGCAGCTTGTCGGGCAGGGTTGACATTCAGTACTTC. It translates to CASSLSGRVDIQYF. This chain links TRBV5-4 with TRBJ2-4, with a tentative D call TRBD1 (5 bases). CDR3 size: 14 residues. The germline V gene encodes CDR1 SGHNT and CDR2 YYREEE (reference sequence). Trimming pared 1 base from V and 8 bases from J, leaving 13 bases between.

The rearrangement joins TRBV7-9 to TRBJ1-1, with 7 bases fitting TRBD1. Germline assignment: CDR1 SEHNR and CDR2 FQNEAQ (reference sequence). The junction had 7 bases not matched to a gene; V was cut back by 5 bases and J by 4 bases. The CDR3 consists of 14 residues. The CDR3, as DNA: TGTGCCAGCAGCCGACAGGGATGGGCCACTGAAGCTTTCTTT. Translation gives CASSRQGWATEAFF. The variable domain in full, completed from reference TRBV7-9 and TRBJ1-1, reads DTGVSQNPRHKITKRGQNVTFRCDPISEHNRLYWYRQTLGQGPEFLTYFQNEAQLEKSRLLSDRFSAERPKGSFSTLEIQRTEQGDSAMYLCASSRQGWATEAFFGQGTRLTVV.

The CDR3 bases are TGCGCCAGCAGCCCGGGACAGGGGGCGAACGAGCAGTACTTC. Protein: CASSPGQGANEQYF. V is TRBV4-1 and J is TRBJ2-7; 12 bases line up with TRBD1. There are 14 residues in the CDR3. The germline CDR1 and CDR2 sequences are MGHRA and YSYEKL. V lost 4 bases, J lost 5 bases, and 3 bases stayed unmatched.

This sequence joins TRBV4-3 and TRBJ2-3; the match to TRBD2 covers 9 bases. The CDR3 loop spans 16 amino acids. The V segment lost 2 bases and the J segment 2 bases; nucleotides outside the gene matches: 5. Germline-derived CDR1 and CDR2 are LGHNA and YSLEER. This chain's CDR3 is CASSQSVAGATDTQYF. The CDR3 nucleotides read TGCGCCAGCAGCCAATCCGTAGCGGGAGCCACAGATACGCAGTATTTT.

This clone was seen only once. The chain combines TRBV28 with TRBJ1-2; D may be TRBD1 (6 bases). CDR1 and CDR2 (germline): MDHEN, SYDVKM. Trimming took off 4 bases at V and 5 bases at J, with 17 bases between the two ends. The CDR3 is 15 amino acids. The CDR3 nucleotides are TGTGCCAGCAGTTGGGTCAAGGGGGTACAATATGGCTACACCTTC. Translating it yields CASSWVKGVQYGYTF.

The table lists this clone with many counts. As DNA, the CDR3 is TGTGCCAGCAACGTCGGGGGGCGAAATGAAAAACTGTTTTTT. Translation gives CASNVGGRNEKLFF. The gene calls are TRBV2 and TRBJ1-4; D is possibly TRBD1 (6 bases). Germline V gene data show CDR1 as SNHLY and CDR2 as FYNNEI. CDR3 length: 14 amino acids. Trimming cost V 7 bases and J 5 bases, with 14 bases left between them.

This rearrangement joins TRBV11-2 to TRBJ1-4; 8 bases match TRBD1. Trimming took 5 bases from V and 3 from J; bases not matched to a gene: 14. CDR1 is SGHAT, CDR2 FQNNGV, per germline. This CDR3 is 18 amino acids long. DNA of the CDR3: TGTGCCAGCAGCCGTTCTTCCTCGTGGACAGGGCCTAATGAAAAACTGTTTTTT. Encoded protein: CASSRSSSWTGPNEKLFF.

Regarding this clone: Other DNA sequences in the sample encode the same CDR3. The chain has TRBV5-1 and TRBJ2-3, with 8 bases lining up with TRBD2. The CDR3 has 16 amino acids. Germline V gene sequence: CDR1 SGHRS, CDR2 YFSETQ. V gave up 0 bases and J gave up 0 bases; unmatched junction bases: 3. The chain's CDR3 is CASSLGGGRSTDTQYF. CDR3 sequence (DNA): TGCGCCAGCAGCTTGGGAGGCGGGAGGAGCACAGATACGCAGTATTTT.

V usage is TRBV2 and J usage is TRBJ1-2; D is perhaps TRBD1 (6 bases). The CDR3 extends over 13 amino acids. V lost 6 bases and J 5 bases, leaving 13 bases between the germline ends. Germline assignment: CDR1 SNHLY and CDR2 FYNNEI. In DNA, the CDR3 is TGTGCCAGCAGCAGGACAGAAATATATGGCTACACCTTC. Protein: CASSRTEIYGYTF. Looking up the rest from reference TRBV2 and TRBJ1-2 gives the full variable domain: EPEVTQTPSHQVTQMGQEVILRCVPISNHLYFYWYRQILGQKVEFLVSFYNNEISEKSEIFDDQFSVERPDGSNFTLKIRSTKLEDSAMYFCASSRTEIYGYTFGSGTRLTVV.

The V and J genes are TRBV5-6 and TRBJ1-1; D is ambiguous. From germline, CDR1 is SGHDT and CDR2 YYEEEE. Between the trimmed V and J ends, which lost 2 bases and 2 bases, there was a span of 4 bases. The CDR3 totals 12 residues. The CDR3 sequence: CASSFTNTEAFF. DNA of the CDR3: TGTGCCAGCAGCTTTACTAACACTGAAGCTTTCTTT.

This clone has just one count. Here the CDR3 reads CASSLGSLGQGHQPQHF. CDR3 DNA sequence: TGTGCCAGCAGCTTAGGGTCCTTGGGACAGGGTCATCAGCCCCAGCATTTT. The chain couples TRBV7-2 to TRBJ1-5; 9 bases align to TRBD1. The V gene's germline CDR1 is SGHTA and CDR2 FQGNSA. The CDR3 totals 17 residues. Trimming at V came to 1 base and at J to 5 bases, leaving 9 bases not matched to a gene.

The CDR3: CASSHPPDRPNTEAFF. CDR3 DNA: TGTGCCAGCAGCCATCCCCCCGACAGGCCGAACACTGAAGCTTTCTTT. The chain has TRBV28 and TRBJ1-1; weak D call: TRBD1 (6 bases). The V and J ends lost 6 bases and 1 base respectively, with 18 bases between them. The CDR3 runs 16 residues. Germline lookup yields CDR1 MDHEN and CDR2 SYDVKM.

The genes are TRBV7-2 and TRBJ2-7; D perhaps matches TRBD2 (5 bases). V lost 5 bases, J lost 3 bases, and 8 bases lay in between. The CDR3 is 12 amino acids. From germline, CDR1 is SGHTA and CDR2 FQGNSA. In DNA form, the CDR3 reads TGTGCCAGCAGCCGTCGGGGCTACGAGCAGTACTTC. It is translated as CASSRRGYEQYF.

The J gene is TRBJ1-2, the V gene TRBV10-1; TRBD1 agrees at 8 bases. The CDR3 spans 16 residues. Germline V gene sequence: CDR1 WNHNN, CDR2 SYGVQD (reference sequence). With 8 bases clipped from V and 1 base from J, the junction kept 12 bases outside the gene matches. The CDR3 coding sequence is TGCGCCAGCGAGGAACTGCCGGGACAGGTTAACTATGGCTACACCTTC. Translated: CASEELPGQVNYGYTF.

The CDR3 loop is CASSLKNGGRARNEQFF. The CDR3 region has the DNA TGTGCCAGCAGCTTAAAGAATGGCGGGAGGGCGCGGAATGAGCAGTTCTTC. The rearrangement joins TRBV7-3 to TRBJ2-1; 9 bases fit TRBD2. Germline V gene lookup returns CDR1 SGHTA and CDR2 FQGTGA. V trimming: 1 base; J trimming: 7 bases; junction bases outside the gene matches: 11. The length of the CDR3 is 17 residues.

The V and J genes are TRBV7-9 and TRBJ2-7, with D unresolved. The CDR3 length is 16 residues. With 5 bases removed from V and 2 bases from J, the gap between germline ends came to 19 bases. Germline loops: CDR1 SEHNR, CDR2 FQNEAQ (reference sequence). CDR3 coding DNA: TGTGCCAGCAGCAGTTCTACAGAACCCCAAACCTACGAGCAGTACTTC. Its protein product is CASSSSTEPQTYEQYF.

The chain is built from TRBV9 and TRBJ2-7; TRBD1 aligns across 7 bases. Looked up from germline, CDR1 is SGDLS and CDR2 is YYNGEE. V lost 4 bases to trimming and J lost 2 bases; unmatched junction nucleotides: 6. This CDR3 contains 14 residues. The CDR3 coding sequence is TGTGCCAGCAGCATGCAGGGGGACCCCTACGAGCAGTACTTC. Translation: CASSMQGDPYEQYF. Together with reference TRBV9 and TRBJ2-7, the CDR3 gives the full variable domain: DSGVTQTPKHLITATGQRVTLRCSPRSGDLSVYWYQQSLDQGLQFLIQYYNGEERAKGNILERFSAQQFPDLHSELNLSSLELGDSALYFCASSMQGDPYEQYFGPGTRLTVT.

This sequence joins TRBV4-2 and TRBJ2-3; TRBD2 matches 9 bases. The V segment lost 0 bases and the J segment 3 bases; nucleotides outside the gene matches: 4. Germline V lookup: CDR1 LGHNA, CDR2 YNFKEQ. The CDR3 is made up of 16 amino acids. In nucleotides, the CDR3 is TGTGCCAGCAGCCAAGAGCTAGCGGGATCTACAGATACGCAGTATTTT. Protein product: CASSQELAGSTDTQYF.

The V and J genes are TRBV5-5 and TRBJ2-2; 8 bases match TRBD1. The trim removed 4 bases at V and 6 bases at J, leaving 8 bases unmatched. The V gene's germline CDR1 is SGHKS and CDR2 YYEKEE (reference sequence). This CDR3 has 15 amino acids. DNA of the CDR3: TGTGCCAGCAGCCCTCCTCCAGGGGGCGCCGGGGAGCTGTTTTTT. This translates into CASSPPPGGAGELFF.

This clone showed up just a few times. The chain uses TRBV7-3 and TRBJ2-7; TRBD1 agrees at 9 bases. This CDR3 has 15 residues. CDR1 is SGHTA, CDR2 FQGTGA, per germline. Trimming took 5 bases from V and 1 from J; bases not matched to a gene: 6. The CDR3 spells CASSNAGTGSYEQYF. CDR3 nucleotide sequence: TGTGCCAGCAGCAATGCCGGGACAGGGTCCTACGAGCAGTACTTC.

This chain uses TRBV11-1 with TRBJ2-7; possible D gene TRBD2, 6 bases. The germline V gene encodes CDR1 SGHAT and CDR2 FQDESV (reference sequence). CDR3 length equals 17 residues. Trimming left V 5 bases short and J 2 bases short, with 22 bases between. The CDR3 sequence: CASSNHYGGIATYEQYF. The CDR3 bases are TGTGCCAGCAGCAATCATTATGGCGGGATAGCTACCTACGAGCAGTACTTC.